The 5 T cell receptor beta chains presented below share a single source sample, sequenced in a study of cytomegalovirus exposure and HLA in healthy donors. In the PCR, 60 Vbeta and 13 Jbeta primers were used. Profiling relied on immunoSEQ multiplex PCR, and the TCRdb table lists in-frame clones only, not all of them. This sample carries about 130,000 clones, 79% of them seen once, and the ten largest clones take about 2%. The sequenced sample was PBMCs. The receptors come from a young man in good health and CMV-seronegative.

This chain links TRBV5-1 with TRBJ2-5; 7 nucleotides align to TRBD2. Germline CDR1 reads SGHRS; CDR2 reads YFSETQ. V gave up 0 bases and J gave up 3 bases; unmatched junction bases: 5. The CDR3 runs 15 residues. CDR3 DNA: TGCGCCAGCAGCTTGGCAAAGGGACTAAAAGAGACCCAGTACTTC. It codes for CASSLAKGLKETQYF.

In nucleotides, the CDR3 is TGTGCCAGCAGCCTACCCCTTAGCGGGAGGGATAATGAGCAGTTCTTC. It codes for CASSLPLSGRDNEQFF. This chain connects TRBV7-9 to TRBJ2-1, with 11 bases fitting TRBD2. V lost 5 bases to trimming and J lost 7 bases; unmatched junction nucleotides: 10. The CDR3 sequence is 16 residues long. The germline gives CDR1 SEHNR, CDR2 FQNEAQ (reference sequence).

The chain employs TRBV6-5 and TRBJ2-7, with D possibly being TRBD1 (6 bases). CDR3 size: 14 residues. Germline-derived CDR1 and CDR2 are MNHEY and SVGAGI. Trimming left V 8 bases short and J 2 bases short, with 16 bases between. The CDR3 DNA is TGTGCCAGCGGGAACAGGGCGCAAACCTACGAGCAGTACTTC. Residues: CASGNRAQTYEQYF.

The chain carries TRBV25-1 and TRBJ2-7; D remains unclear. This CDR3 has 11 amino acids. Germline-derived CDR1 and CDR2 are MGHDK and SYGVNS. Deletions cut 6 bases from V and 5 bases from J, with 8 bases between. This CDR3 reads CASREPNEQYF. The CDR3 region has the DNA TGTGCCAGCAGGGAGCCCAACGAGCAGTACTTC.

This clone was picked up a small number of times. J is TRBJ1-2 and V is TRBV2; weak D call: TRBD1 (5 bases). This CDR3 comprises 12 residues. Per the germline V gene, CDR1 is SNHLY and CDR2 is FYNNEI. The CDR3 sequence: CTTRDLYYGYTF. CDR3 sequence (DNA): TGTACAACACGGGACTTGTACTATGGCTACACCTTC.